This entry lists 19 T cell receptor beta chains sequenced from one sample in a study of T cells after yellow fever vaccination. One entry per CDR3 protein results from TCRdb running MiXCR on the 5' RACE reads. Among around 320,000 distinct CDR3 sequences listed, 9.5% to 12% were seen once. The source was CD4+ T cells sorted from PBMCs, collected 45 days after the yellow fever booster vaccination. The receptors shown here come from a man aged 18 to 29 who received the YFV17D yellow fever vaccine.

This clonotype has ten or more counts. The CDR3 loop reads CSVRSGLANTGELFF. CDR3 sequence (DNA): TGCAGCGTTCGAAGCGGACTCGCGAACACCGGGGAGCTGTTTTTT. The chain uses TRBV29-1 and TRBJ2-2; D possibly corresponds to TRBD2 (5 bases). Germline CDR1 SQVTM, CDR2 ANQGSEA. This CDR3 is built from 15 residues. Trimming pared 5 bases from V and 0 bases from J, leaving 13 bases between.

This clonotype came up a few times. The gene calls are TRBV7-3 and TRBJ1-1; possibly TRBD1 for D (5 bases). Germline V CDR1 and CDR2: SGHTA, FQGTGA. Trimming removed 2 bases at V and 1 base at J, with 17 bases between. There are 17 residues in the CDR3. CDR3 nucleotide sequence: TGTGCCAGCAGCTTAGCCCCCTCTTTTGGGGGGAACACTGAAGCTTTCTTT. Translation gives CASSLAPSFGGNTEAFF.

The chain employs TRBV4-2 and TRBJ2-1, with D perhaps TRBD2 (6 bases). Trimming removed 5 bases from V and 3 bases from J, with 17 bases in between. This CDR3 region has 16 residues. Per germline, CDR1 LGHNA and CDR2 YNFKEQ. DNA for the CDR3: TGTGCCAGCAGCTCCGGGAGTGGAGCGGACTACAATGAGCAGTTCTTC. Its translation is CASSSGSGADYNEQFF.

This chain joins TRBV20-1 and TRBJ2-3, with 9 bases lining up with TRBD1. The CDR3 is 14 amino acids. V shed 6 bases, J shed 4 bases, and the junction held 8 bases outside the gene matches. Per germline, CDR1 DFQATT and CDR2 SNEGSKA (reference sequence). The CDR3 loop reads CSARRGQGADTQYF. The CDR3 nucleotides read TGCAGTGCCAGACGGGGACAGGGAGCAGATACGCAGTATTTT.

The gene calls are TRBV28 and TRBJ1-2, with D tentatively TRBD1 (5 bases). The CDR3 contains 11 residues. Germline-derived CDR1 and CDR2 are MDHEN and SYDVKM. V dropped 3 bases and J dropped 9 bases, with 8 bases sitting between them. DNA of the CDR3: TGTGCCAGCAGTTTTACAGGAAGCTACACCTTC. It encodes CASSFTGSYTF.

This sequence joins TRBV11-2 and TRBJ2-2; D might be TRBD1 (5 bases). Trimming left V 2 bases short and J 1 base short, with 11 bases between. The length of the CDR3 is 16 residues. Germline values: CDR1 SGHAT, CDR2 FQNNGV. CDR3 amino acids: CASSLMWGLNTGELFF. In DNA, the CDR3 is TGTGCCAGCAGCTTAATGTGGGGCCTGAACACCGGGGAGCTGTTTTTT.

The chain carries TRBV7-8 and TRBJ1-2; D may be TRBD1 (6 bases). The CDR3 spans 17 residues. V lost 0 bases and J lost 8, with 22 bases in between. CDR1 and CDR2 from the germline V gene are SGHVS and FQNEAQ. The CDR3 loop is CASSLALRRGRSKGYTF. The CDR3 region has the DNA TGTGCCAGCAGCTTAGCGCTACGGCGGGGGCGGAGTAAAGGCTACACCTTC.

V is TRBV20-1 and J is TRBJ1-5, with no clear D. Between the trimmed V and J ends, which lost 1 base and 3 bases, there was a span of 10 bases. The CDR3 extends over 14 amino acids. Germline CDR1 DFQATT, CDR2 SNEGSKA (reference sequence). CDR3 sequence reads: CSARAISLNQPQHF. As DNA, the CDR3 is TGCAGTGCTAGAGCTATTTCTCTCAATCAGCCCCAGCATTTT.

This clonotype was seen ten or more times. CDR3 coding DNA: TGTGCCACCACTGGTCGTAGGGGCGGGGAGCTGTTTTTT. Amino acid sequence: CATTGRRGGELFF. The chain has TRBV24-1 and TRBJ2-2, with D tentatively TRBD1 (5 bases). Trimming shortened V by 8 bases and J by 7 bases, and 13 bases separated the two germline ends. The CDR3 extends over 13 amino acids. Looked up from germline, CDR1 is KGHDR and CDR2 is SFDVKD.

CDR3 in amino acids: CAISDPRASGGAGSYNEQFF. The DNA of the CDR3 is TGTGCCATCAGTGATCCTCGGGCTAGCGGGGGGGCAGGCTCCTACAATGAGCAGTTCTTC. This rearrangement joins TRBV10-3 to TRBJ2-1, with 12 bases aligning to TRBD2. The CDR3 sequence is 20 residues long. The V segment lost 3 bases and the J segment 0 bases; nucleotides outside the gene matches: 12. In germline, CDR1 is ENHRY, CDR2 SYGVKD.

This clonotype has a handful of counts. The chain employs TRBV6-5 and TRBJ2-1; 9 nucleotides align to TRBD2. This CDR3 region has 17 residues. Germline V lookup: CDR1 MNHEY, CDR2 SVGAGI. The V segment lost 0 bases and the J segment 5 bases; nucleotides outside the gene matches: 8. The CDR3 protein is CASSYSMSRGGNNEQFF. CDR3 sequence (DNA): TGTGCCAGCAGTTACTCGATGTCGCGGGGGGGCAACAATGAGCAGTTCTTC.

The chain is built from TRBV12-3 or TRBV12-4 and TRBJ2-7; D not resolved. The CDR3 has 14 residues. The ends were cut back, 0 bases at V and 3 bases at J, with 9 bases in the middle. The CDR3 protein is CASSLASHNYEQYF. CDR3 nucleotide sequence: TGTGCCAGCAGTTTAGCGTCCCATAACTACGAGCAGTACTTC.

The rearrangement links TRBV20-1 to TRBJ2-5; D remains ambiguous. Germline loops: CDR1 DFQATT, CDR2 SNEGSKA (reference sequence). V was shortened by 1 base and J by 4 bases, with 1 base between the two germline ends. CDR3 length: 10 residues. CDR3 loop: CSARAETQYF. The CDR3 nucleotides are TGCAGTGCTAGAGCAGAGACCCAGTACTTC.

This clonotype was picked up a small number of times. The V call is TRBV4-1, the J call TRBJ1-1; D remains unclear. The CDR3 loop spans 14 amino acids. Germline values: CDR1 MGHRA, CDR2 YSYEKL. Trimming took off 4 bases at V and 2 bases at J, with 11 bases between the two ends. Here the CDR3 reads CASSLQPGNTEAFF. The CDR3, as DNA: TGCGCCAGCAGCCTCCAGCCGGGAAACACTGAAGCTTTCTTT.

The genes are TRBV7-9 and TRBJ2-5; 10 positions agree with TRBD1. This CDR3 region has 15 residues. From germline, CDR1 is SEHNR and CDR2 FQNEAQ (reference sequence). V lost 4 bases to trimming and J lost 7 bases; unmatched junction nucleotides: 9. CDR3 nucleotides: TGTGCCAGCAGCTCCACGGACAGGGGGTGGGGGACCCAGTACTTC. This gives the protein CASSSTDRGWGTQYF.

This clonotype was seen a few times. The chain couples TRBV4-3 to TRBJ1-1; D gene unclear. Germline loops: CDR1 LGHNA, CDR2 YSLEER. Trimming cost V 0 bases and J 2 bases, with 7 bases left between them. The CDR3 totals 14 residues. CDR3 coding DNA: TGCGCCAGCAGCCAAGATGCGGGAAACACTGAAGCTTTCTTT. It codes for CASSQDAGNTEAFF.

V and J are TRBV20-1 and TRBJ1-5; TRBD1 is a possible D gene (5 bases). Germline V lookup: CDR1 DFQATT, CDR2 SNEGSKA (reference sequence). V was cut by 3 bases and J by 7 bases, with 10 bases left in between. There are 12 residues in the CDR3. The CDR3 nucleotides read TGCAGTGCTAGTTCCTCAGGGCAGCCCCAGCATTTT. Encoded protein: CSASSSGQPQHF.

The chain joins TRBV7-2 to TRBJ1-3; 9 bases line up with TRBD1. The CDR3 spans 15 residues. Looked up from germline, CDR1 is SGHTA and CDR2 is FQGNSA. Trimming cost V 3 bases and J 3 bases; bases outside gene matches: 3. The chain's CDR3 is CASSFLTGGGNTIYF. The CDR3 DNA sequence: TGTGCCAGCAGCTTTCTGACAGGGGGTGGAAACACCATATATTTT.

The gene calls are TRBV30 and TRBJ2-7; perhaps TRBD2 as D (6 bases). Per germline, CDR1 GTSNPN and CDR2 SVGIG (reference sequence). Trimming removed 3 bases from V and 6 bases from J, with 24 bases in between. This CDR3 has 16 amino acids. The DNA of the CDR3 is TGTGCCTGGAGGGGAGGCGGTGAGGGGCGATGGCGCGAGCAGTACTTC. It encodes CAWRGGGEGRWREQYF. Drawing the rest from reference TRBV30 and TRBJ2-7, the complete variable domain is SQTIHQWPATLVQPVGSPLSLECTVEGTSNPNLYWYRQAAGRGLQLLFYSVGIGQISSEVPQNLSASRPQDRQFILSSKKLLLSDSGFYLCAWRGGGEGRWREQYFGPGTRLTVT.